These 24 T cell receptor beta chains originate from one sample sequenced in a study of T cells in Graves' hyperthyroidism and ophthalmopathy. Amplification targeted TCR beta CDR3 regions from RNA transcripts. When the TCR CDR3 underwent first-round RT-PCR, the HTBI primer set was used. One entry per CDR3 protein, called by TCRdb with MiXCR from the multiplex PCR reads. The data hold hundreds of thousands of distinct CDR3 sequences, with over 15% observed a single time. The sample taken for sequencing was blood. The receptors originated from a woman under 30 with Graves' hyperthyroidism.

This clonotype was seen at least ten times. The chain links TRBV11-2 to TRBJ2-5, with 10 bases that match TRBD2. The CDR3 length is 15 residues. The junction had 4 bases not matched to a gene; V was cut back by 4 bases and J by 2 bases. Germline lookup yields CDR1 SGHAT and CDR2 FQNNGV. In DNA form, the CDR3 reads TGTGCCAGCAGCTACTCAGCGGGGGGGCAAGAGACCCAGTACTTC. It specifies CASSYSAGGQETQYF.

This clonotype was seen a handful of times. One base away lies a much larger clone, so this may be a sequencing read error. The rearrangement links TRBV2 to TRBJ2-7; D remains ambiguous. V was pared by 8 bases and J by 7 bases, with 12 bases between. This CDR3 is 11 amino acids long. Germline CDR1 reads SNHLY; CDR2 reads FYNNEI. The CDR3 reads CASLNPNEQYF. The CDR3 DNA is TGTGCCAGCCTAAACCCCAATGAGCAGTACTTC.

This clonotype was counted only a few times. The genes are TRBV12-3 or TRBV12-4 and TRBJ2-7, with 9 bases aligning to TRBD1. The J segment lost 1 base and the V segment lost 5 bases, leaving 18 bases of the junction unmatched. This CDR3 has 19 residues. As DNA, the CDR3 is TGTGCCAGCAGTCCCGACCCGGGACAGGGTACCCACCGTTCCTACGAGCAGTACTTC. It encodes CASSPDPGQGTHRSYEQYF.

This clonotype was seen ten or more times. In nucleotides, the CDR3 is TGCGCCAGCAGCTTGGCCGGTAGCGGGGGTAATACGCAGTATTTT. Amino acids: CASSLAGSGGNTQYF. This chain joins TRBV5-1 and TRBJ2-3, with 9 positions matching TRBD2. The V and J ends lost 0 bases and 7 bases, in that order; junction bases with no gene match: 6. CDR1 and CDR2 from the germline V gene are SGHRS and YFSETQ. This CDR3 spans 15 amino acids.

This clonotype was counted ten times or more. The chain carries TRBV6-2 or TRBV6-3 and TRBJ2-2; unclear D gene. CDR1 and CDR2 (germline): MNHEY, SVGEGT. The germline V and J ends were trimmed by 2 bases and 2 bases, with 0 bases remaining between them. This CDR3 region has 12 residues. The CDR3 nucleotides read TGTGCCAGCAGTTACAACACCGGGGAGCTGTTTTTT. Translation gives CASSYNTGELFF.

This clonotype was detected many times. The chain uses TRBV7-3 and TRBJ2-5, with 13 nucleotides matching TRBD2. V trimming: 1 base; J trimming: 2 bases; junction bases outside the gene matches: 4. Germline-derived CDR1 and CDR2 are SGHTA and FQGTGA. The length of the CDR3 is 17 residues. The DNA of the CDR3 is TGTGCCAGCAGCTTAAGGCGACTAGCGGGGGGTCAAGAGACCCAGTACTTC. It is translated as CASSLRRLAGGQETQYF. The entire variable domain, with the rest obtained from reference TRBV7-3 and TRBJ2-5, is as follows: GAGVSQTPSNKVTEKGKYVELRCDPISGHTALYWYRQSLGQGPEFLIYFQGTGAADDSGLPNDRFFAVRPEGSVSTLKIQRTERGDSAVYLCASSLRRLAGGQETQYFGPGTRLLVL.

This clonotype was recorded at least ten times. The chain is built from TRBV2 and TRBJ1-2; TRBD1 matches at 9 bases. Germline lookup yields CDR1 SNHLY and CDR2 FYNNEI. The CDR3 consists of 13 residues. Trimming removed 11 bases from V and 3 bases from J; junction bases left unmatched: 7. For the CDR3, the DNA is TGTGCCTCCAAATGGGACAGGGACTATGGCTACACCTTC. Its protein product is CASKWDRDYGYTF.

This clonotype appeared many times. This chain connects TRBV5-1 to TRBJ2-3; D remains ambiguous. Deletions cut 0 bases from V and 2 bases from J, with 7 bases between. The germline gives CDR1 SGHRS, CDR2 YFSETQ. The CDR3 has 14 residues. This CDR3 reads CASSLDPVTDTQYF. The CDR3 region has the DNA TGCGCCAGCAGCTTGGATCCGGTCACAGATACGCAGTATTTT.

For the CDR3, the DNA is TGTGCCACCAGTGACCCCGGACCAGCGAAGTTCTTC. Protein: CATSDPGPAKFF. V and J are TRBV24-1 and TRBJ2-1; no clear D gene. The CDR3 runs 12 residues. Germline V gene lookup returns CDR1 KGHDR and CDR2 SFDVKD. Trimming stripped 4 bases from V and 14 bases from J, with 14 bases between.

The table lists this clonotype with many counts. V and J are TRBV7-8 and TRBJ1-1; D remains unclear. CDR1 and CDR2 (germline): SGHVS, FQNEAQ. The CDR3 loop spans 17 amino acids. With 0 bases removed from V and 1 base from J, the gap between germline ends came to 15 bases. The CDR3 spells CASSLALVWQKNTEAFF. DNA for the CDR3: TGTGCCAGCAGCTTAGCATTAGTATGGCAGAAGAACACTGAAGCTTTCTTT.

This clonotype was detected a few times. The chain joins TRBV6-1 to TRBJ2-1, with 7 bases fitting TRBD2. The CDR3 sequence is 15 residues long. The J segment lost 7 bases and the V segment lost 7 bases, leaving 13 bases of the junction unmatched. The germline CDR1 and CDR2 sequences are MNHNS and SASEGT. The CDR3 loop is CASTNGLVQVNEQFF. CDR3 in DNA: TGTGCCAGCACTAACGGACTAGTTCAAGTTAATGAGCAGTTCTTC.

This clonotype has only a few counts. The chain couples TRBV25-1 to TRBJ1-2; perhaps TRBD1 as D (5 bases). This CDR3 contains 17 residues. Germline CDR1 MGHDK, CDR2 SYGVNS. Trimming cost V 2 bases and J 4 bases, with 20 bases left between them. CDR3 nucleotides: TGTGCCAGCAGTGAAACCACGTACGGGGGACTCTTCTATGGCTACACCTTC. Its protein product is CASSETTYGGLFYGYTF.

This clonotype has only a few counts. This chain uses TRBV18 with TRBJ1-3; no reliable D call. Trimming left V 3 bases short and J 0 bases short, with 9 bases between. The CDR3 is 15 amino acids. Germline CDR1 KGHSH, CDR2 LQKENI. CDR3 residues: CASSPGQVSGNTIYF. In DNA, the CDR3 is TGTGCCAGCTCACCGGGCCAGGTCTCTGGAAACACCATATATTTT.

This sequence joins TRBV3-1 and TRBJ2-5; D not resolved. Germline V gives CDR1 LGHDT, CDR2 YNNKEL (reference sequence). The V end was cut by 7 bases, the J end by 1 base, with 7 bases between. This CDR3 is built from 12 residues. The CDR3 sequence: CASKTRQETQYF. The DNA of the CDR3 is TGTGCCAGCAAAACGCGCCAAGAGACCCAGTACTTC.

A note on this clonotype: A read error is possible here, since a much larger clone lies one base away. The rearrangement joins TRBV6-2 or TRBV6-3 to TRBJ2-3, with D perhaps TRBD2 (6 bases). The CDR3 is made up of 15 amino acids. CDR1 is MNHEY and CDR2 is SVGEGT in the germline V gene. CDR3 protein: CACSYSSGSTDTQYF. DNA of the CDR3: TGTGCCTGCAGTTACTCCTCCGGGAGTACAGATACGCAGTATTTT.

In its sample, this clonotype was seen a few times. The V gene is TRBV7-9, the J gene TRBJ2-5; tentatively, D is TRBD1 (5 bases). V lost 2 bases and J lost 5, with 6 bases in between. Germline V gives CDR1 SEHNR, CDR2 FQNEAQ (reference sequence). The CDR3 spans 12 residues. The DNA of the CDR3 is TGTGCCAGCAGCTTACAGGGCGAGACCCAGTACTTC. Amino acids: CASSLQGETQYF.

This clonotype was counted only a few times. The gene calls are TRBV20-1 and TRBJ2-7; D gene uncertain. V was pared by 0 bases and J by 2 bases, with 11 bases between. Germline CDR1 is DFQATT and CDR2 is SNEGSKA (reference sequence). The CDR3 covers 14 residues. CDR3: CSARDPRPPYEQYF. CDR3 DNA: TGCAGTGCTAGAGACCCCAGGCCCCCCTACGAGCAGTACTTC.

This clonotype has only a few counts. The chain recombines TRBV6-2 or TRBV6-3 with TRBJ1-2; TRBD1 might be the D (5 bases). The CDR3 length is 15 residues. Germline assignment: CDR1 MNHEY and CDR2 SVGEGT. Trimming stripped 3 bases from V and 8 bases from J, with 19 bases between. The CDR3 DNA is TGTGCCAGCAGTTATGGGATGAGCAGGGATGACGGCTACACCTTC. It translates to CASSYGMSRDDGYTF.

The chain couples TRBV5-1 to TRBJ2-7; weak D call: TRBD1 (7 bases). The germline V gene encodes CDR1 SGHRS and CDR2 YFSETQ. V was pared by 9 bases and J by 3 bases, with 25 bases between. The length of the CDR3 is 16 residues. CDR3 coding DNA: TGCGCCATTAAGCTAGGTGGACAGGAGGGAAACTACGAGCAGTACTTC. Protein sequence: CAIKLGGQEGNYEQYF.

This clonotype has a count of ten or more. The genes are TRBV15 and TRBJ1-2; D is possibly TRBD1 (5 bases). The CDR3 consists of 14 residues. The germline V gene has CDR1 LNHNV and CDR2 YYDKDF (reference sequence). The ends were cut back, 7 bases at V and 3 bases at J, with 15 bases in the middle. CDR3 nucleotide sequence: TGTGCCACCACCCTTGGACGGGGGGACTATGGCTACACCTTC. Its protein is CATTLGRGDYGYTF.

Points on this clonotype: This could be a read error, since a much larger clone is one nucleotide away. The rearrangement joins TRBV18 to TRBJ2-5; D remains ambiguous. CDR1 and CDR2 from the germline V gene are KGHSH and LQKENI. The length of the CDR3 is 14 residues. CDR3 DNA sequence: TGTGCCAGCTCACCACCCGCAATTGGAGAGACCCAGTGCTTC. This encodes CASSPPAIGETQCF. The full variable domain, in which reference TRBV18 and TRBJ2-5 provide the parts outside the CDR3, is NAGVMQNPRHLVRRRGQEARLRCSPMKGHSHVYWYRQLPEEGLKFMVYLQKENIIDESGMPKERFSAEFPKEGPSILRIQQVVRGDSAAYFCASSPPAIGETQCFGPGTRLLVL.

This clonotype has a count of ten or more. The rearrangement joins TRBV12-3 or TRBV12-4 to TRBJ2-2; TRBD2 aligns across 9 bases. V lost 6 bases and J lost 2; bases outside the gene matches: 7. CDR3 length: 16 residues. Here the CDR3 DNA reads TGTGCCAGCAGCCTTAGCGGGAGTAGAAACACCGGGGAGCTGTTTTTT. It encodes CASSLSGSRNTGELFF.

The V and J genes are TRBV5-6 and TRBJ1-1; D gene unclear. The germline CDR1 and CDR2 sequences are SGHDT and YYEEEE. CDR3 length: 14 residues. V gave up 1 base and J gave up 5 bases, with 12 bases separating them. The CDR3: CASSLHEGWTEAFF. DNA for the CDR3: TGTGCCAGCAGCTTGCACGAGGGATGGACTGAAGCTTTCTTT.

The rearrangement uses TRBV7-9 and TRBJ2-1; 14 bases are shared with TRBD2. CDR1 and CDR2 from the germline V gene are SEHNR and FQNEAQ (reference sequence). This CDR3 has 19 amino acids. V dropped 6 bases and J dropped 0; count of bases not matched to a gene: 10. Here the CDR3 DNA reads TGTGCCAGCAGTCAAATGGCCGGGACTAGCGGGAGCTCCTACAATGAGCAGTTCTTC. Protein sequence: CASSQMAGTSGSSYNEQFF.